This T cell receptor beta chain was sequenced in a study of T cell repertoires in MIS-A myocarditis. Produced via immunoSEQ multiplex PCR; TCRdb's table is partial and in-frame only. The table records thousands of clones, roughly 74% of them present only once. Trimming removed 7 bases at V and 1 base at J, with 4 bases between. The CDR3 totals 11 residues. Specimen: interventricular septum heart tissue obtained at autopsy. The rearrangement uses TRBV12-3 or TRBV12-4 and TRBJ1-1; D gene uncertain. The sequence was collected from a man younger than 35 with fulminant myocarditis from multisystem inflammatory syndrome in adults (MIS-A) after COVID-19. CDR3 DNA: TGTGCCAGCACCCGGAACACTGAAGCTTTCTTT. It translates to CASTRNTEAFF.